These 21 T cell receptor beta chains came from one sample sequenced in a study of blood T cell repertoires in COVID-19 (dated by TCRdb to between 2020 and 2021). Libraries came from the immunoSEQ multiplex PCR assay. TCRdb's version of the immuneACCESS table is confined to in-frame rearrangements and falls short of the full clone set. An unresolved V gene accounts for under half of the shortfall where checked; the remainder is of unknown origin. This sample is represented by under 300,000 clones; roughly four fifths of them were singletons. 3.4% of the sample is held by the ten biggest clonotypes. Sequenced input: PBMCs or T cells enriched from blood (not recorded which). The receptor set was obtained from a middle-aged man who had recovered from COVID-19.

V is TRBV6-5 and J is TRBJ1-1; 8 bases are shared with TRBD1. J gave up 4 bases and V 5 bases, and 6 bases lay outside the gene matches. The CDR3 is 14 amino acids. From germline, CDR1 is MNHEY and CDR2 SVGAGI. The CDR3 coding sequence is TGTGCCAGCAGTCACAGGGGGGGTTTCACTGAAGCTTTCTTT. Residues: CASSHRGGFTEAFF.

The J gene is TRBJ1-6, the V gene TRBV20-1; unclear D gene. The CDR3 has 14 amino acids. In germline, CDR1 is DFQATT, CDR2 SNEGSKA (reference sequence). V was clipped by 3 bases and J by 6 bases, with 12 bases between them. The CDR3 sequence: CSASWQTFNSPLHF. CDR3 DNA sequence: TGCAGTGCTAGTTGGCAGACTTTTAATTCACCCCTCCACTTT.

V usage is TRBV27 and J usage is TRBJ2-5; 8 nucleotides match TRBD2. The CDR3 runs to 17 residues. CDR1 MNHEY and CDR2 SMNVEV come from the germline V gene (reference sequence). Losses at the gene ends were 2 bases for V and 1 base for J; bases not matched to a gene: 9. DNA of the CDR3: TGTGCCAGCAGTTTAAGATCCGTACGGGAGGGCCAAGAGACCCAGTACTTC. It translates to CASSLRSVREGQETQYF.

This rearrangement joins TRBV11-3 to TRBJ2-5, with 8 bases fitting TRBD1. V was pared by 2 bases and J by 2 bases, with 10 bases of the junction left unmatched. The CDR3 consists of 17 residues. Looked up from germline, CDR1 is SGHNT and CDR2 is YENEEA. CDR3 region: CASSLPLGRGRQETQYF. CDR3 nucleotides: TGTGCCAGCAGCTTACCATTGGGCAGGGGGCGGCAAGAGACCCAGTACTTC. Drawing the rest from reference TRBV11-3 and TRBJ2-5, the complete variable domain is EAGVVQSPRYKIIEKKQPVAFWCNPISGHNTLYWYLQNLGQGPELLIRYENEEAVDDSQLPKDRFSAERLKGVDSTLKIQPAELGDSAVYLCASSLPLGRGRQETQYFGPGTRLLVL.

DNA for the CDR3: TGTGCCAGCAGCTTTGGGCAGCTGAACACTGAAGCTTTCTTT. This encodes CASSFGQLNTEAFF. This sequence joins TRBV7-9 and TRBJ1-1, with unresolved D. V lost 3 bases and J 0 bases, leaving 8 bases between the germline ends. CDR1 SEHNR and CDR2 FQNEAQ come from the germline V gene (reference sequence). This CDR3 region has 14 residues.

This clone was seen just once. J is TRBJ1-6 and V is TRBV6-2 or TRBV6-3; 12 bases align to TRBD1. The V segment lost 5 bases and the J segment 1 base; nucleotides outside the gene matches: 12. The CDR3 runs 20 residues. Germline CDR1 MNHEY, CDR2 SVGEGT. This chain's CDR3 is CASSREPGQGASSYNSPLHF. Here the CDR3 DNA reads TGTGCCAGCAGTCGGGAACCGGGACAGGGGGCATCATCCTATAATTCACCCCTCCACTTT.

The chain recombines TRBV2 with TRBJ1-1; no clear D gene. V was cut by 4 bases and J by 4 bases, with 7 bases left in between. This CDR3 contains 12 residues. Germline V CDR1 and CDR2: SNHLY, FYNNEI. This CDR3 is CASSVRGTEAFF. CDR3 DNA: TGTGCCAGCAGTGTACGCGGCACTGAAGCTTTCTTT.

The rearrangement links TRBV12-5 to TRBJ1-6, with TRBD1 identical over 8 bases. V trimming: 0 bases; J trimming: 5 bases; junction bases outside the gene matches: 9. This CDR3 comprises 18 residues. CDR1 and CDR2 (germline): LGHNT, FRNRAP. The CDR3 reads CASGLVQGVTFNNSPLHF. The CDR3 DNA sequence: TGTGCTAGTGGTTTGGTACAGGGGGTGACTTTTAATAATTCACCCCTCCACTTT.

This clone appeared a few times. The chain carries TRBV15 and TRBJ1-6; D is undetermined. The V gene lost 9 bases and the J gene lost 7 bases, with 10 bases spanning the gap. This CDR3 comprises 12 residues. Germline assignment: CDR1 LNHNV and CDR2 YYDKDF (reference sequence). The CDR3 DNA follows: TGTGCCACTGGCCCAGTAAATTCACCCCTCCACTTT. Encoded protein: CATGPVNSPLHF.

The CDR3 is CASSRFPRGEQYF. CDR3 DNA: TGTGCCAGCAGCCGATTCCCCCGCGGCGAGCAGTACTTC. This rearrangement joins TRBV14 to TRBJ2-7; D gene uncertain. Germline loops: CDR1 SGHDN, CDR2 FVKESK. The V gene lost 4 bases and the J gene lost 6 bases, with 13 bases spanning the gap. There are 13 residues in the CDR3.

The rearrangement joins TRBV21-1 to TRBJ1-5; TRBD1 is the table's D call, not checked against the DNA. TRBV21-1 is an annotated pseudogene. The length of the CDR3 is 12 residues. The CDR3 DNA reads as TGTGCCACCACCAGGGGATGTCAGCCCCAGCATTTT. Its protein is CATTRGCQPQHF.

The chain carries TRBV28 and TRBJ2-1; D call uncertain. Trimming removed 2 bases from V and 5 bases from J, with 4 bases in between. CDR1 and CDR2 (germline): MDHEN, SYDVKM. The CDR3 runs 12 residues. CDR3: CASSLGHNEQFF. CDR3 sequence (DNA): TGTGCCAGCAGTTTAGGCCACAATGAGCAGTTCTTC.

In DNA form, the CDR3 reads TGTGCCAGCAGCTTAACGTTCGGGGTCTCGGGGGAGCAGTACTTC. Residues: CASSLTFGVSGEQYF. The chain carries TRBV7-3 and TRBJ2-7, with TRBD2 as a possible D gene (5 bases). This CDR3 contains 15 residues. CDR1 is SGHTA, CDR2 FQGTGA, per germline. V lost 0 bases and J 7 bases, leaving 16 bases between the germline ends.

In its sample, this clone was seen a few times. This chain links TRBV9 with TRBJ2-3, with TRBD2 as a possible D gene (6 bases). V was pared by 3 bases and J by 4 bases, with 12 bases between. The CDR3 totals 14 residues. Germline V gene sequence: CDR1 SGDLS, CDR2 YYNGEE. The CDR3 sequence is CASSETSLPDTQYF. CDR3 coding DNA: TGTGCCAGCAGCGAGACTAGTCTCCCAGATACGCAGTATTTT. Supplemented by reference TRBV9 and TRBJ2-3, the full variable domain reads DSGVTQTPKHLITATGQRVTLRCSPRSGDLSVYWYQQSLDQGLQFLIQYYNGEERAKGNILERFSAQQFPDLHSELNLSSLELGDSALYFCASSETSLPDTQYFGPGTRLTVL.

The J gene is TRBJ1-5, the V gene TRBV11-2; possibly TRBD1 for D (5 bases). Germline V gene sequence: CDR1 SGHAT, CDR2 FQNNGV. The CDR3 sequence is 15 residues long. The V and J ends lost 5 bases and 2 bases respectively, with 13 bases between them. CDR3 DNA sequence: TGTGCCAGCAGCCCCTGGGGCGCAGGCAATCAGCCCCAGCATTTT. This sequence encodes CASSPWGAGNQPQHF.

The chain has TRBV9 and TRBJ1-3; D is undetermined. Trimming took off 3 bases at V and 0 bases at J, with 7 bases between the two ends. Germline CDR1 reads SGDLS; CDR2 reads YYNGEE. The CDR3 is 14 residues long. The CDR3: CASSGGLSGNTIYF. The DNA for the CDR3 is TGTGCCAGCAGCGGAGGCCTCTCTGGAAACACCATATATTTT.

The table lists this clone with a few counts. The rearrangement uses TRBV5-3 and TRBJ2-3; 13 positions match TRBD2. TRBV5-3 is assigned to the ORF class and has an uncertain function. The CDR3 length is 19 residues. Trimming at V came to 0 bases and at J to 8 bases, leaving 15 bases not matched to a gene. The CDR3 region is CARSLGLAGGQSRFGTQYF. CDR3 in DNA: TGTGCCAGAAGCTTGGGACTAGCGGGAGGTCAGTCCCGTTTCGGTACGCAGTATTTT.

The gene calls are TRBV9 and TRBJ1-2; D might be TRBD1 (6 bases). Germline CDR1 is SGDLS and CDR2 is YYNGEE. V was clipped by 4 bases and J by 5 bases, with 15 bases between them. The CDR3 has 14 residues. The DNA for the CDR3 is TGTGCCAGCAGCCCTGGGGGACAAGGGTATGGCTACACCTTC. It is translated as CASSPGGQGYGYTF.

The rearrangement links TRBV3-1 (or the pseudogene TRBV3-2) to TRBJ1-5; the D gene is possibly TRBD1 (6 bases). The CDR3 totals 17 residues. Germline V lookup: CDR1 LGHDT, CDR2 YNNKEL (reference sequence). V was shortened by 4 bases and J by 7 bases, with 23 bases between the two germline ends. The CDR3 here is CASSPQGEGHVQQPQHF. As DNA, the CDR3 is TGTGCCAGCAGCCCTCAAGGGGAGGGACACGTACAACAGCCCCAGCATTTT.

The chain employs TRBV7-8 and TRBJ2-7; the D gene is possibly TRBD2 (6 bases). The CDR3 covers 14 residues. The germline CDR1 and CDR2 sequences are SGHVS and FQNEAQ. Trimming shortened V by 1 base and J by 4 bases, and 11 bases separated the two germline ends. In DNA form, the CDR3 reads TGTGCCAGCAGCTTAGGCGGGACCCATTACGAGCAGTACTTC. Protein sequence: CASSLGGTHYEQYF.

As to this clone: Other nucleotide sequences in the sample specify the same CDR3. V gene TRBV6-2 or TRBV6-3 combines with J gene TRBJ2-7; D unresolved. In germline, CDR1 is MNHEY, CDR2 SVGEGT. This CDR3 comprises 12 residues. The V end was cut by 2 bases, the J end by 4 bases, with 6 bases between. The DNA for the CDR3 is TGTGCCAGCAGTTACGTCGGGTACGAGCAGTACTTC. Translating it yields CASSYVGYEQYF.